One sample yielded the 2 T cell receptor beta chains listed below, sequenced in a study of spatial heterogeneity in lung cancer. TCRdb reprocessed the 5' RACE reads with MiXCR, giving one entry per CDR3 protein. The data hold approximately 20,000 distinct CDR3 sequences, with 7% observed a single time. Antigen specificity for these receptors is unknown. Time point: sample taken at primary tumor resection. Study-level points and caveats: Intratumoral expanded alpha and beta TCR counts were found to track tumor mutation counts.

The sample in question was lung tumor tissue, obtained at surgery. The receptors originated from a female donor with early-stage non-small cell lung cancer.

This clonotype was counted ten times or more. The chain employs TRBV12-3 or TRBV12-4 and TRBJ1-2; TRBD1 might be the D (6 bases). V was cut by 6 bases and J by 7 bases, with 15 bases left in between. This CDR3 has 13 residues. As DNA, the CDR3 is TGTGCCAGCAGCGGATACAGGGATGCTGGCTACACCTTC. Amino acids: CASSGYRDAGYTF.

This clonotype was detected many times. The rearrangement joins TRBV28 to TRBJ2-5; D possibly uses TRBD1 or TRBD2 (6 bases each). Trimming cost V 3 bases and J 1 base, with 15 bases left between them. The CDR3 has 16 residues. CDR1 is MDHEN and CDR2 is SYDVKM in the germline V gene. CDR3 in amino acids: CASSFPSGGGQETQYF. In DNA form, the CDR3 reads TGTGCCAGCAGTTTTCCCTCCGGGGGCGGCCAAGAGACCCAGTACTTC.